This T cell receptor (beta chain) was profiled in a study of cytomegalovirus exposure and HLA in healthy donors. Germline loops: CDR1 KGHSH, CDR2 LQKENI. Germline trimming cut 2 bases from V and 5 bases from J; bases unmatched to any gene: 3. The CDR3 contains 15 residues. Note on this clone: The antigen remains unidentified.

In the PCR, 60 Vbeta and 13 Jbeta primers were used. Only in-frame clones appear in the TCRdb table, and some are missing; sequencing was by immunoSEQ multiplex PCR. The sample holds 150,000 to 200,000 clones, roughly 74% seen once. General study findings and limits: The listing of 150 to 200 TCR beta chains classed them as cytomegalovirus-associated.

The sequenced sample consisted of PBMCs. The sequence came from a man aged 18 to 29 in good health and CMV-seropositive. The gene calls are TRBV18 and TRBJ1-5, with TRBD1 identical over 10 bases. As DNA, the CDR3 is TGTGCCAGCTCACCAATGACAGGGGGCGATCAGCCCCAGCATTTT. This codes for CASSPMTGGDQPQHF.